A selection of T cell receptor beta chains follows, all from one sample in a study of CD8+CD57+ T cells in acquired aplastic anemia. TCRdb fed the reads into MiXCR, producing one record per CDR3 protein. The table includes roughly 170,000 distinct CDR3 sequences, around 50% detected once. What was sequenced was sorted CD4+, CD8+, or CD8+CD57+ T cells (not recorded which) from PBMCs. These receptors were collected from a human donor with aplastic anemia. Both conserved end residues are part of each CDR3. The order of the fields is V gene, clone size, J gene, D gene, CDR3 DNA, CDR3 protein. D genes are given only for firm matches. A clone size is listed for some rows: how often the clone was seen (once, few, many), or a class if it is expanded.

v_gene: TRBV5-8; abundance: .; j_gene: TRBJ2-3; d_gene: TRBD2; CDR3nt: TGTGCCAGCAGCGGCACTAGCGGGAGTGGAAAGAGATATTTT; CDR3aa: CASSGTSGSGKRYF
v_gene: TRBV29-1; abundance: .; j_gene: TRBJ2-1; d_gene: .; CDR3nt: TGCAGCGTTGTCTTGGATGAGCAGTTCTTC; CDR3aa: CSVVLDEQFF
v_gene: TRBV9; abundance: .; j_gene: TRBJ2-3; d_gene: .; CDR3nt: TGTGCCAGCAGCGTAGGGCAGCCTAGCACAGATACGCAGTATTTT; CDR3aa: CASSVGQPSTDTQYF
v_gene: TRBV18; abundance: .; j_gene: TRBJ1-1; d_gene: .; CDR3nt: TGTGCCAGCTCATCGACACCGAACACTGAAGCTTTCTTT; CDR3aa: CASSSTPNTEAFF
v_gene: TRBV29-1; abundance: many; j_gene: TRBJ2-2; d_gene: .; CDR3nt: TGCAGCGTTGAAGTCCATCGTAACACCGGGGAGCTGTTTTTT; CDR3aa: CSVEVHRNTGELFF
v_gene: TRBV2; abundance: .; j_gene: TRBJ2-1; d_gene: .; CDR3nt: TGTGCCAGCACGGCGGATGGGTCCTACAATGAGCAGTTCTTC; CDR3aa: CASTADGSYNEQFF
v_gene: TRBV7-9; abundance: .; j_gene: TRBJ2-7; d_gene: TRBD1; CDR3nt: TGTGCCTGGAGCGGTGCACAGGGGGCAGAGCAGTACTTC; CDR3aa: CAWSGAQGAEQYF
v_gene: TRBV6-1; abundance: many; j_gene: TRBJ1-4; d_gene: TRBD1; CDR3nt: TGTGCCAGCAGAAAGGGACAGGGTTCGGAAAAACTGTTTTTT; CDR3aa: CASRKGQGSEKLFF
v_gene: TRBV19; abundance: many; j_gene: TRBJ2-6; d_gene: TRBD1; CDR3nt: TGTGCCAGTAGTACCGGGACAGGGAGCTCTGGGGCCAACGTCCTGACTTTC; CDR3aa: CASSTGTGSSGANVLTF
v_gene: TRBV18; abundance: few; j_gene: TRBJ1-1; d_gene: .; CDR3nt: TGTGCCAGCTCAGGGGACTCCAACACTGAAGCTTTCTTT; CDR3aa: CASSGDSNTEAFF
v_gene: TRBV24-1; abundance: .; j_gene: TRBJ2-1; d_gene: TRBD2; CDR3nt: TGTGCCACCAGTGACGGGGGGGCCCCCTACAATGAGCAGTCCTTC; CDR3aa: CATSDGGAPYNEQSF
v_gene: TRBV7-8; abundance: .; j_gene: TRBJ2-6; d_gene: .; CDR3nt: TGTGCCAGCAGCGAGGACATTAACTCTGGGGCCAACGTCCTGACTTTC; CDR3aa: CASSEDINSGANVLTF
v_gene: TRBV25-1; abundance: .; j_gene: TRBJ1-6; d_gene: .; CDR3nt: TGTGCCAGCAGTGAATCCCGGCAGCTTCAAGATAATTCACCCCTCCACTTT; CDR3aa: CASSESRQLQDNSPLHF
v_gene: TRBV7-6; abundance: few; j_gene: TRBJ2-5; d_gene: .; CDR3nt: TGTGCCAGCAGCGCGGAAGAGACCCAGTACTTC; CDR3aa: CASSAEETQYF
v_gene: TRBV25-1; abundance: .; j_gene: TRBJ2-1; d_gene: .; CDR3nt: TGTGCCAGCAGACCCTTCAGGGCCTCTGGGCAGTTCTTC; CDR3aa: CASRPFRASGQFF
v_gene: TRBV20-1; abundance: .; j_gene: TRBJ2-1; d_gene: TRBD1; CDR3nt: TGCAGTGCTGGAGTCGTTACCGGGACAGGAAATGAGCAGTTCTTC; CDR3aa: CSAGVVTGTGNEQFF
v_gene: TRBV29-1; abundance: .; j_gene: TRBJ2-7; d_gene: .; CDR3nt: TGCAGCGTTGAACTGGGCCAGCTTCGCGAGCATTACTTC; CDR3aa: CSVELGQLREHYF
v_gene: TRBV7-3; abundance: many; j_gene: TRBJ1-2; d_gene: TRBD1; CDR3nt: TGTGCCAGCAGCCCGGGGGACAGCCGAGGAAACTATGGCTACACCTTC; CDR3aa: CASSPGDSRGNYGYTF
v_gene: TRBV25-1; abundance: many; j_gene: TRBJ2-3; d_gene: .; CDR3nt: TGTGCCAGCGGAACAGGGCCAGATACGCAGTATTTT; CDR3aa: CASGTGPDTQYF
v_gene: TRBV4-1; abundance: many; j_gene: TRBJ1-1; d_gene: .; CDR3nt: TGCGCCAGCAGCCATGGCTTGATAAGGAACACTGAAGCTTTCTTT; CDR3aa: CASSHGLIRNTEAFF
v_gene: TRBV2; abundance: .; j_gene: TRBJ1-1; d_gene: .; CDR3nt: TGTGCCAGCAGTGACGCTAGGTCAACGAACACTGAAGCTTTCTTT; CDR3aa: CASSDARSTNTEAFF
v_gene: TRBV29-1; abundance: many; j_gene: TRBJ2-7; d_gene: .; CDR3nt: TGCAGCGTTGAAGACTGGCGGCAGCCCTACGAGCAGTACTTC; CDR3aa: CSVEDWRQPYEQYF
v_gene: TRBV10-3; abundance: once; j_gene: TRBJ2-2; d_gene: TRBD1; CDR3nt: TGTGCCATCAGGGAGACCGGGACAGGGGTGGCCGGGGAGCTGTCTTTT; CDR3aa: CAIRETGTGVAGELSF
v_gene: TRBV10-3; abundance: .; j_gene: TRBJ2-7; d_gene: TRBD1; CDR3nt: TGTGCCATCAGTGAGACCTTGGGACAGGTGGCTCGCGAGCAGTACTTC; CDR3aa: CAISETLGQVAREQYF
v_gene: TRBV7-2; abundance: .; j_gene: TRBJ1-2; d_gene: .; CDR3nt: TGTGCCAGCAGCTTAGCGGGGGCCAGCGGCTACACCTTC; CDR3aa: CASSLAGASGYTF
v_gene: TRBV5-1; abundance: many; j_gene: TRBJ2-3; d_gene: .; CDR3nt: TGCGCCAGCAGCTCCCAGGGGAGGGTTGGCACAGATACGCAGTATTTT; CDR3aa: CASSSQGRVGTDTQYF
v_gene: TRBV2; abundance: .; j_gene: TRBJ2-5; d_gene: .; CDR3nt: TGTGCCAGCAACCCCCGACAGCCACAAGAGACCCAGTACTTC; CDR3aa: CASNPRQPQETQYF
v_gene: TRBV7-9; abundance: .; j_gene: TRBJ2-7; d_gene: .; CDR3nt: TGTGCCAGCAGCCCAACTAGCACCTACGAGCAGTACTTC; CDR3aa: CASSPTSTYEQYF
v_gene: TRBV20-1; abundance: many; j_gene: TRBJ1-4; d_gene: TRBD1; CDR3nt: TGCAGTGCAGGGGGCGGGACTAATGAAAAACTGTTTTTT; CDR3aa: CSAGGGTNEKLFF
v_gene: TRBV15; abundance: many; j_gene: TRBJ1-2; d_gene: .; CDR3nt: TGTGCCACCAGCAGAGCGGGCAGCCGATATGGCTACACCTTC; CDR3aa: CATSRAGSRYGYTF
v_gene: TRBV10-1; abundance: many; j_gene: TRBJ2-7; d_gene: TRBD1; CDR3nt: TGCGCCAGCAGTGAGGGAGGACAGGTAGGGGAGCAGTACTTC; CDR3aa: CASSEGGQVGEQYF
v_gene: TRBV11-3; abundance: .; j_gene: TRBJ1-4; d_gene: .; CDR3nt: TGTGCCAGCAGCTTAGGGCGGAGTAATGAAAAACTGTTTTTT; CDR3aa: CASSLGRSNEKLFF
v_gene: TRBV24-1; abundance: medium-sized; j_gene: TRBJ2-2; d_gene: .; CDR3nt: TGTGCCACCAGCAACAGGAACACCGGGGAGCTGTTTTTT; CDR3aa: CATSNRNTGELFF
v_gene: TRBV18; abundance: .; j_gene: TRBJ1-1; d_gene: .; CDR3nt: TGTGCCAGCTCACCAATGGATGGGACCACTGAAGCTTTCTTT; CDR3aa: CASSPMDGTTEAFF
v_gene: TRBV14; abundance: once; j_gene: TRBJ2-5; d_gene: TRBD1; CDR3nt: TGTGCCAGCCGGGGACAGGGATCACAAGAGACCCAGTACTTC; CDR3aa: CASRGQGSQETQYF
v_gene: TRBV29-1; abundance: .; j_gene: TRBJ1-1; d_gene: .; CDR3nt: TGCAGCGCATCCCAGGAAAACACTGAAGCTTTCTTT; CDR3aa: CSASQENTEAFF
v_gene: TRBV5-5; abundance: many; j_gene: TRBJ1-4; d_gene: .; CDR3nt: TGTGCCAGCAGGACCGGGACAAGGCGAATTGCAACTAATGAAAAACTGTTTTTT; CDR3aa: CASRTGTRRIATNEKLFF
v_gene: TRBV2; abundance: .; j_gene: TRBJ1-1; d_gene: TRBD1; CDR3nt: TGTGCCAGCAGTGAAGGGGACAGGGCTCCCCCTGAAGCTTTCTTT; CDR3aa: CASSEGDRAPPEAFF
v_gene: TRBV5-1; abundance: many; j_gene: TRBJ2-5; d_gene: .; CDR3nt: TGCGCCAGCAGTCGTAGGACGGTGGGGCCAGAGACCCAGTACTTC; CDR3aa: CASSRRTVGPETQYF
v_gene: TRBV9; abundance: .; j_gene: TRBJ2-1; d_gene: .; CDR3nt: TGTGCCAGCAGCGTAGATAGCGTGTCCTACAATGAGCAGTTCTTC; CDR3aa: CASSVDSVSYNEQFF
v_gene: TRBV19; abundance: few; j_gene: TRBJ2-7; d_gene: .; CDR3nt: TGTGCCAGTAGTATAGGGGGCAGTCTCTACGAGCAGTACTTC; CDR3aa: CASSIGGSLYEQYF